This T cell receptor beta chain emerged from a study of graft-versus-host responses after intestinal transplantation. Trimming cost V 0 bases and J 3 bases, with 11 bases left between them. Germline CDR1 and CDR2: MNHEY and SVGAGI. The length of the CDR3 is 16 residues. About this clone: Antigen: not known.

Clones were sequenced by immunoSEQ multiplex PCR, and TCRdb holds only the in-frame ones, with some missing. The repertoire holds 95,000 to 150,000 clones, with about 95% as singletons. This clonotype originated in a human donor who received an intestinal transplant. The chain is built from TRBV6-5 and TRBJ2-2, with unresolved D. Here the sequenced sample was unstimulated CD8+ T cells sorted from spleen or lymph node cells, taken before intestinal transplant. In DNA, the CDR3 is TGTGCCAGCAGTTACTCGAAACGAAAAGACACCGGGGAGCTGTTTTTT. It translates to CASSYSKRKDTGELFF.